These 30 T cell receptor beta chains originate from one sample sequenced in a study of graft-versus-host responses after intestinal transplantation. Some clones are missing from TCRdb's copy, which holds only in-frame ones; the method was immunoSEQ multiplex PCR. Here the sample spans tens of thousands of clones, over 80% being singletons. Source: PBMCs, taken 750 to 800 days after a first intestinal transplant, on the day of a second. The receptors here all came from a human patient who received an intestinal transplant, so some T cells may come from the graft donor.

The rearrangement uses TRBV5-4 and TRBJ2-5; TRBD2 matches at 10 bases. The V segment lost 4 bases and the J segment 11 bases; nucleotides outside the gene matches: 11. Looked up from germline, CDR1 is SGHNT and CDR2 is YYREEE (reference sequence). The CDR3 sequence is 14 residues long. This CDR3 is CASSLAGALREQYF. Here the CDR3 DNA reads TGTGCCAGCAGCCTAGCGGGAGCGTTGCGGGAGCAGTACTTC.

The CDR3 DNA reads TGTGCCAGCAGCGTATCCGGTTATAGCAATCAGCCCCAGCATTTT. Amino acids: CASSVSGYSNQPQHF. This rearrangement joins TRBV9 to TRBJ1-5; D remains ambiguous. The CDR3 is 15 residues long. V was clipped by 1 base and J by 0 bases, with 8 bases between them. In germline, CDR1 is SGDLS, CDR2 YYNGEE.

The chain joins TRBV4-1 to TRBJ2-7; no clear D. The germline V gene encodes CDR1 MGHRA and CDR2 YSYEKL. Deletions cut 4 bases from V and 4 bases from J, with 17 bases between. The CDR3 length is 15 residues. The CDR3 protein is CASSPGPAETYEQYF. The CDR3 DNA sequence: TGCGCCAGCAGCCCCGGCCCGGCGGAGACATACGAGCAGTACTTC.

The rearrangement links TRBV6-1 to TRBJ1-2, with 10 bases matching TRBD1. CDR1 is MNHNS, CDR2 SASEGT, per germline. CDR3 length equals 13 residues. Germline trimming cut 9 bases from V and 7 bases from J; bases unmatched to any gene: 8. The chain's CDR3 is CARGDRGLVGYTF. In DNA, the CDR3 is TGTGCCAGGGGTGACAGGGGGCTTGTTGGCTACACCTTC.

The chain joins TRBV5-3 to TRBJ2-3; 10 positions agree with TRBD2. TRBV5-3 counts as an open reading frame of uncertain function. The CDR3 runs 18 residues. Trimming at V came to 3 bases and at J to 3 bases, leaving 13 bases not matched to a gene. CDR3 region: CARSWSGRARWSTDTQYF. In nucleotides, the CDR3 is TGTGCCAGAAGCTGGAGCGGGAGGGCCCGGTGGAGTACAGATACGCAGTATTTT.

The J gene is TRBJ2-5, the V gene TRBV18; D is ambiguous. Judging by the DNA end, TRBJ2-7 fits better; the J call may be wrong. CDR1 and CDR2 from the germline V gene are KGHSH and LQKENI. The CDR3 runs to 14 residues. CDR3: CASSPGNYPYEQYF. CDR3 DNA: TGTGCCAGCTCACCGGGCAATTATCCCTACGAGCAGTACTTC.

The chain couples TRBV18 to TRBJ2-1, with 7 bases lining up with TRBD2. Germline V CDR1 and CDR2: KGHSH, LQKENI. The CDR3 contains 17 residues. The trim removed 2 bases at V and 0 bases at J, leaving 7 bases unmatched. The CDR3 reads CASSPGWRESSYNEQFF. The CDR3 DNA reads TGTGCCAGCTCACCAGGTTGGCGGGAGAGCTCCTACAATGAGCAGTTCTTC.

A single count supports this clone. In DNA form, the CDR3 reads TGTGCCTGGAGTCGGGCTAGCCAGGGAACGCAGTATTTT. This encodes CAWSRASQGTQYF. The V call is TRBV30, the J call TRBJ2-3; D could derive from TRBD1 or TRBD2 (5 bases each). Germline CDR1 is GTSNPN and CDR2 is SVGIG (reference sequence). Trimming stripped 2 bases from V and 9 bases from J, with 15 bases between. This CDR3 spans 13 amino acids.

The rearrangement joins TRBV6-5 to TRBJ2-7; 11 bases match TRBD1. This CDR3 is built from 14 residues. Germline trimming cut 7 bases from V and 2 bases from J; bases unmatched to any gene: 4. Germline V gene lookup returns CDR1 MNHEY and CDR2 SVGAGI. The CDR3 DNA is TGTGCCAGCACCCAGGGACAGGGGGCCTACGAGCAGTACTTC. This gives the protein CASTQGQGAYEQYF.

This chain connects TRBV5-1 to TRBJ2-7; 12 bases map to TRBD2. After removal of 4 bases from V and 6 bases from J, the junction contained 8 bases not matched to a gene. Germline CDR1 and CDR2: SGHRS and YFSETQ. There are 15 residues in the CDR3. CDR3 nucleotides: TGCGCCAGCAGCGGTACTAGCGGGAGGCGAAGCGAGCAGTACTTC. Protein product: CASSGTSGRRSEQYF.

The rearrangement uses TRBV6-6 and TRBJ1-5; TRBD1 is a possible D gene (5 bases). The germline V gene has CDR1 MNHNY and CDR2 SVGAGI (reference sequence). V was clipped by 5 bases and J by 1 base, with 15 bases between them. The CDR3 contains 16 residues. CDR3 sequence reads: CASSKKSWGSNQPQHF. The CDR3 DNA sequence: TGTGCCAGCAGTAAGAAGTCCTGGGGGAGCAATCAGCCCCAGCATTTT.

The chain links TRBV30 to TRBJ2-7; D not resolved. The CDR3 extends over 11 amino acids. Between the trimmed V and J ends, which lost 2 bases and 2 bases, there was a span of 4 bases. Germline-derived CDR1 and CDR2 are GTSNPN and SVGIG (reference sequence). CDR3 sequence (DNA): TGTGCCTGGAGTCTTCCCTACGAGCAGTACTTC. Protein sequence: CAWSLPYEQYF.

The chain carries TRBV19 and TRBJ2-1, with D perhaps matching TRBD1 (6 bases). V was cut by 6 bases and J by 9 bases, with 6 bases left in between. Germline V gene lookup returns CDR1 LNHDA and CDR2 SQIVND (reference sequence). The CDR3 length is 10 residues. The CDR3 loop is CASRDSEQFF. Here the CDR3 DNA reads TGTGCCAGTAGGGACAGTGAGCAGTTCTTC.

This chain joins TRBV5-1 and TRBJ1-1; no clear D. CDR1 and CDR2 from the germline V gene are SGHRS and YFSETQ. This CDR3 is built from 14 residues. The V end lost 4 bases, the J end lost 1 base, and 11 bases lay between the germline ends. CDR3 amino acids: CASSPRRANTEAFF. CDR3 DNA: TGCGCCAGCAGCCCTCGGCGGGCGAACACTGAAGCTTTCTTT.

This clone was detected only once. The J gene is TRBJ1-5, the V gene TRBV11-2, with D uncertain. Trimming pared 0 bases from V and 3 bases from J, leaving 9 bases between. There are 15 residues in the CDR3. Germline lookup yields CDR1 SGHAT and CDR2 FQNNGV. CDR3 in amino acids: CASSLEGLFNQPQHF. The CDR3 DNA is TGTGCCAGCAGCTTAGAAGGGCTTTTCAATCAGCCCCAGCATTTT.

This chain connects TRBV7-9 to TRBJ2-3, with 8 positions matching TRBD1. Germline V lookup: CDR1 SEHNR, CDR2 FQNEAQ (reference sequence). With 5 bases clipped from V and 8 bases from J, the junction kept 9 bases outside the gene matches. This CDR3 is built from 14 residues. The CDR3 sequence: CASSPSTGVGTQYF. CDR3 nucleotides: TGTGCCAGCAGCCCATCGACAGGGGTCGGTACGCAGTATTTT. Full variable domain (missing parts from reference TRBV7-9 and TRBJ2-3): DTGVSQNPRHKITKRGQNVTFRCDPISEHNRLYWYRQTLGQGPEFLTYFQNEAQLEKSRLLSDRFSAERPKGSFSTLEIQRTEQGDSAMYLCASSPSTGVGTQYFGPGTRLTVL.

This chain connects TRBV30 to TRBJ1-2; no reliable D call. This CDR3 is built from 13 residues. Deletions cut 4 bases from V and 0 bases from J, with 9 bases between. The germline gives CDR1 GTSNPN, CDR2 SVGIG (reference sequence). The CDR3 loop is CAWKDGTNYGYTF. CDR3 in DNA: TGTGCCTGGAAGGACGGAACTAACTATGGCTACACCTTC.

This chain connects TRBV29-1 to TRBJ1-1, with TRBD1 as a possible D gene (6 bases). The CDR3 extends over 13 amino acids. The V gene lost 5 bases and the J gene lost 0 bases, with 10 bases spanning the gap. The V gene's germline CDR1 is SQVTM and CDR2 ANQGSEA. The CDR3 sequence: CSVTGLLNTEAFF. The DNA of the CDR3 is TGCAGCGTTACAGGGTTGTTGAACACTGAAGCTTTCTTT.

The J gene is TRBJ2-1, the V gene TRBV28, with TRBD2 as a possible D gene (5 bases). Between the trimmed V and J ends, which lost 6 bases and 5 bases, there was a span of 11 bases. This CDR3 spans 13 amino acids. CDR1 and CDR2 (germline): MDHEN, SYDVKM. As DNA, the CDR3 is TGTGCCAGCAGAACCGGGAACAACAATGAGCAGTTCTTC. Protein product: CASRTGNNNEQFF.

V is TRBV27 and J is TRBJ1-2, with D possibly TRBD1 on 5 matching bases. Trimming left V 4 bases short and J 6 bases short, with 18 bases between. The CDR3 runs 15 residues. Germline lookup yields CDR1 MNHEY and CDR2 SMNVEV (reference sequence). CDR3 sequence (DNA): TGTGCCAGCAGTTCCCCCTCAATGGGGGTAGATGGCTACACCTTC. It specifies CASSSPSMGVDGYTF.

The chain links TRBV30 to TRBJ2-7; D uncertain. With 2 bases removed from V and 3 bases from J, the gap between germline ends came to 5 bases. The CDR3 is 11 amino acids. Germline CDR1 reads GTSNPN; CDR2 reads SVGIG (reference sequence). The CDR3 DNA follows: TGTGCCTGGAGTACCCTCTACGAGCAGTACTTC. Translating it yields CAWSTLYEQYF.

This clone was observed once. This sequence joins TRBV25-1 and TRBJ1-2; D is unclear. In germline, CDR1 is MGHDK, CDR2 SYGVNS. This CDR3 spans 13 amino acids. V was pared by 3 bases and J by 3 bases, with 8 bases between. CDR3 region: CASSDRVHYGYTF. The CDR3 coding sequence is TGTGCCAGCAGTGACCGGGTCCACTATGGCTACACCTTC.

This chain joins TRBV27 and TRBJ2-3; D remains unclear. Germline lookup yields CDR1 MNHEY and CDR2 SMNVEV (reference sequence). CDR3 length equals 15 residues. V lost 2 bases to trimming and J lost 4 bases, with 13 bases between them. CDR3 nucleotides: TGTGCCAGCAGTTTAGGGATTATTGGTTCAGATACGCAGTATTTT. As protein: CASSLGIIGSDTQYF.

The rearrangement joins TRBV15 to TRBJ2-1; 7 nucleotides agree with TRBD2. Germline CDR1 reads LNHNV; CDR2 reads YYDKDF (reference sequence). V was pared by 5 bases and J by 3 bases, with 4 bases of the junction left unmatched. CDR3 size: 14 residues. CDR3: CATSSSGNYNEQFF. CDR3 bases: TGTGCCACCAGCTCGAGCGGGAACTACAATGAGCAGTTCTTC.

CDR3 sequence: CASGPSGGFYEQYF. In DNA form, the CDR3 reads TGTGCCAGCGGTCCTTCGGGGGGCTTCTACGAGCAGTACTTC. This chain links TRBV6-1 with TRBJ2-7, with D possibly TRBD2 on 7 matching bases. The germline V and J ends were trimmed by 8 bases and 3 bases, with 17 bases remaining between them. Looked up from germline, CDR1 is MNHNS and CDR2 is SASEGT. The CDR3 sequence is 14 residues long.

The rearrangement links TRBV15 to TRBJ2-7, with TRBD2 identical over 11 bases. The CDR3 runs to 19 residues. Germline CDR1 is LNHNV and CDR2 is YYDKDF (reference sequence). V gave up 3 bases and J gave up 6 bases; unmatched junction bases: 19. Here the CDR3 DNA reads TGTGCCACCAGCAGCGGGGCAACTAGCGGGAGAATGTCGAGTCGCGAGCAGTACTTC. Amino acids: CATSSGATSGRMSSREQYF.

Note on this clone: One end of the junction fails to match germline, which may point to a read error. The chain has TRBV7-7 and TRBJ2-3, with TRBD2 as a possible D gene (5 bases). Germline assignment: CDR1 SSHAT and CDR2 FNYEAQ (reference sequence). The CDR3 contains 14 residues. The DNA of the CDR3 is TGTGCTAGCAGCCCTAGCATTAGCACAGATACGCAGTATTTT. It translates to CASSPSISTDTQYF.

On this clone: A junction end diverges from the germline sequence, so it may reflect a read error. The CDR3 DNA reads as TGTGCTAGCAGCTTTCGCGCTCAGGAGACCCAGTACTTC. Its translation is CASSFRAQETQYF. The chain couples TRBV7-7 to TRBJ2-5, with D uncertain. CDR1 is SSHAT, CDR2 FNYEAQ, per germline (reference sequence). The CDR3 totals 13 residues.

The rearrangement uses TRBV6-1 and TRBJ2-2, with D unresolved. Germline V gives CDR1 MNHNS, CDR2 SASEGT. V gave up 10 bases and J gave up 3 bases, with 9 bases separating them. This CDR3 is 12 amino acids long. This CDR3 reads CATERYTGELFF. CDR3 bases: TGTGCCACCGAGAGATACACCGGGGAGCTGTTTTTT.

The V call is TRBV29-1, the J call TRBJ2-5; possibly TRBD2 for D (6 bases). The V end was cut by 7 bases, the J end by 1 base, with 10 bases between. The CDR3 spans 12 residues. Germline lookup yields CDR1 SQVTM and CDR2 ANQGSEA. DNA of the CDR3: TGCAGCGCAAGCGGGCCCCAAGAGACCCAGTACTTC. Its protein is CSASGPQETQYF. Drawing the rest from reference TRBV29-1 and TRBJ2-5, the complete variable domain is SAVISQKPSRDICQRGTSLTIQCQVDSQVTMMFWYRQQPGQSLTLIATANQGSEATYESGFVIDKFPISRPNLTFSTLTVSNMSPEDSSIYLCSASGPQETQYFGPGTRLLVL.